These 21 T cell receptor beta chains share one sample of origin, sequenced in a study of shared clonotypes between healthy human individuals (dated by TCRdb to 2018 to 2021). CD8 naive samples were obtained by positive selection for CCR7 among CD45RO-negative cells, yielding a CD45RA+CCR7+ population from which TemRA cells were excluded. The library was prepared using the immunoSEQ multiplex PCR assay. This is the immuneACCESS table as TCRdb keeps it, with only in-frame sequences that have V and J called. A part of the clones is gone; compared with another copy, unresolved V genes explain less than half, and the rest is unexplained. A total of over 2,000,000 clones appear in this sample, just under 95% of them only once. More than 1.5% of the sample lies in the top ten. The sample taken for sequencing was naive CD8+ T cells from PBMCs. The cell subset or site tag for this specimen amounts to: CD45RA+CCR7+. Every receptor here comes from a man between 18 and 35 years old in good health. Some clones in this sample may be carry-over from other donors' samples.

V is TRBV7-9 and J is TRBJ1-5; D gene uncertain. Germline values: CDR1 SEHNR, CDR2 FQNEAQ (reference sequence). The CDR3 length is 15 residues. V was shortened by 1 base and J by 0 bases, with 7 bases between the two germline ends. This CDR3 is CASSLGQVSNQPQHF. For the CDR3, the DNA is TGTGCCAGCAGCTTAGGGCAGGTTAGCAATCAGCCCCAGCATTTT.

This chain joins TRBV27 and TRBJ2-1; 11 bases fit TRBD2. After removal of 5 bases from V and 7 bases from J, the junction contained 7 bases not matched to a gene. The CDR3 consists of 15 residues. Germline V gene lookup returns CDR1 MNHEY and CDR2 SMNVEV (reference sequence). CDR3: CASSTVAGGFNEQFF. The CDR3 region has the DNA TGTGCCAGCAGTACGGTAGCGGGAGGGTTTAATGAGCAGTTCTTC.

This sequence joins TRBV29-1 and TRBJ1-2; weak D call: TRBD1 (5 bases). Germline-derived CDR1 and CDR2 are SQVTM and ANQGSEA. Trimming removed 6 bases from V and 2 bases from J, with 16 bases in between. This CDR3 comprises 14 residues. Here the CDR3 reads CSVAGQQGNYGYTF. Written as DNA, the CDR3 is TGCAGCGTCGCCGGACAACAAGGGAACTATGGCTACACCTTC.

The rearrangement links TRBV7-2 to TRBJ2-1; 12 bases are a match to TRBD2. With 3 bases clipped from V and 7 bases from J, the junction kept 10 bases outside the gene matches. In germline, CDR1 is SGHTA, CDR2 FQGNSA. The CDR3 totals 17 residues. The CDR3 coding sequence is TGTGCCAGCAGCTTCCTACCACGACTAGCGGGAGAGAATGAGCAGTTCTTC. Translation gives CASSFLPRLAGENEQFF.

This sequence joins TRBV5-1 and TRBJ2-7, with 7 bases aligning to TRBD2. The CDR3 extends over 17 amino acids. CDR1 and CDR2 (germline): SGHRS, YFSETQ. J gave up 4 bases and V 0 bases, and 13 bases lay outside the gene matches. The CDR3 sequence: CASSLALGPSGTYEQYF. For the CDR3, the DNA is TGCGCCAGCAGCTTGGCACTTGGCCCTAGCGGAACTTACGAGCAGTACTTC. The full variable domain, completed using reference TRBV5-1 and TRBJ2-7, is KAGVTQTPRYLIKTRGQQVTLSCSPISGHRSVSWYQQTPGQGLQFLFEYFSETQRNKGNFPGRFSGRQFSNSRSEMNVSTLELGDSALYLCASSLALGPSGTYEQYFGPGTRLTVT.

This clone was counted once. CDR3 in amino acids: CASSLVATGVGDTQYF. Here the CDR3 DNA reads TGTGCCAGCAGCTTGGTCGCGACAGGGGTGGGAGATACGCAGTATTTT. This chain links TRBV5-5 with TRBJ2-3; 8 nucleotides line up with TRBD1. The CDR3 is 16 residues long. The V gene end was trimmed by 0 bases and the J gene end by 5 bases; junction bases not matched to a gene: 8. Germline V lookup: CDR1 SGHKS, CDR2 YYEKEE (reference sequence).

The chain employs TRBV7-8 and TRBJ2-7; no clear D gene. The CDR3 is 18 amino acids. Trimming removed 0 bases from V and 1 base from J, with 19 bases in between. Germline-derived CDR1 and CDR2 are SGHVS and FQNEAQ. In nucleotides, the CDR3 is TGTGCCAGCAGCTTAGCGGATATTTTGGGCTCCCCGTCCTACGAGCAGTACTTC. As protein: CASSLADILGSPSYEQYF.

This clone was counted a single time. The chain is built from TRBV4-2 and TRBJ2-1; 10 nucleotides line up with TRBD2. The CDR3 covers 19 residues. The V gene's germline CDR1 is LGHNA and CDR2 YNFKEQ. V was clipped by 0 bases and J by 4 bases; unmatched bases: 12. CDR3 coding DNA: TGTGCCAGCAGCCAAGATGCACTGTCGTGGACTAGCGGTTACAATGAGCAGTTCTTC. It encodes CASSQDALSWTSGYNEQFF.

J is TRBJ1-5 and V is TRBV6-1, with D perhaps matching TRBD1 (5 bases). V lost 4 bases to trimming and J lost 6 bases, with 13 bases between them. Germline CDR1 MNHNS, CDR2 SASEGT. CDR3 length: 14 residues. CDR3 protein: CASSVRGGGQPQHF. The CDR3 region has the DNA TGTGCCAGCAGTGTGAGGGGCGGGGGTCAGCCCCAGCATTTT.

This rearrangement joins TRBV5-4 to TRBJ2-2, with 9 nucleotides matching TRBD2. The CDR3 runs to 16 residues. The V segment lost 3 bases and the J segment 6 bases; nucleotides outside the gene matches: 9. Germline V gene lookup returns CDR1 SGHNT and CDR2 YYREEE (reference sequence). The chain's CDR3 is CASSSPLAGMPGELFF. CDR3 nucleotides: TGTGCCAGCAGCTCCCCGCTAGCGGGAATGCCCGGGGAGCTGTTTTTT.

Remarks on this clone: Other DNA sequences in this specimen translate into the identical CDR3. This rearrangement joins TRBV14 to TRBJ2-7, with 9 bases aligning to TRBD2. The germline V gene has CDR1 SGHDN and CDR2 FVKESK. This CDR3 contains 13 residues. V dropped 3 bases and J dropped 4; count of bases not matched to a gene: 1. This CDR3 reads CASSQGLAYEQYF. As DNA, the CDR3 is TGTGCCAGCAGCCAGGGACTAGCTTACGAGCAGTACTTC.

V is TRBV7-2 and J is TRBJ1-2, with D unresolved. CDR3 length: 14 residues. CDR1 and CDR2 from the germline V gene are SGHTA and FQGNSA. Trimming took off 5 bases at V and 4 bases at J, with 14 bases between the two ends. The CDR3: CASSRKGMAYGYTF. In nucleotides, the CDR3 is TGTGCCAGCAGCCGTAAAGGTATGGCCTATGGCTACACCTTC.

V usage is TRBV7-9 and J usage is TRBJ2-1, with TRBD2 matching 10 bases. The CDR3 is made up of 15 amino acids. Germline CDR1 is SEHNR and CDR2 is FQNEAQ (reference sequence). Unmatched junction bases numbered 5, after V lost 3 bases and J lost 6 bases. CDR3 amino acids: CASSFTSGDGNEQFF. DNA for the CDR3: TGTGCCAGCAGCTTTACTAGCGGGGACGGCAATGAGCAGTTCTTC. The full variable domain, with the rest looked up from reference TRBV7-9 and TRBJ2-1, is DTGVSQNPRHKITKRGQNVTFRCDPISEHNRLYWYRQTLGQGPEFLTYFQNEAQLEKSRLLSDRFSAERPKGSFSTLEIQRTEQGDSAMYLCASSFTSGDGNEQFFGPGTRLTVL.

This clone was seen only once. The chain uses TRBV5-6 and TRBJ2-5; 8 nucleotides match TRBD2. The CDR3 contains 14 residues. CDR1 and CDR2 from the germline V gene are SGHDT and YYEEEE. V was pared by 6 bases and J by 9 bases, with 13 bases of the junction left unmatched. CDR3 protein: CASTPSGGPEAQYF. The DNA for the CDR3 is TGTGCCAGCACCCCGTCGGGAGGGCCCGAGGCCCAGTACTTC.

This rearrangement joins TRBV27 to TRBJ2-7; 8 bases align to TRBD1. The V gene end was trimmed by 4 bases and the J gene end by 7 bases; junction bases not matched to a gene: 15. Germline-derived CDR1 and CDR2 are MNHEY and SMNVEV (reference sequence). The CDR3 runs 16 residues. This CDR3 reads CASSSSTGQVLYEQYF. CDR3 nucleotides: TGTGCCAGCAGTTCCAGTACGGGACAGGTCTTGTATGAGCAGTACTTC.

In its sample, this clone was seen once. The chain couples TRBV27 to TRBJ2-7; no clear D gene. The CDR3 extends over 15 amino acids. Trimming cost V 3 bases and J 7 bases, with 19 bases left between them. Germline-derived CDR1 and CDR2 are MNHEY and SMNVEV (reference sequence). The CDR3 DNA follows: TGTGCCAGCAGTTTGACCGCCGATGGTTCTGAAGAGCAGTACTTC. Protein product: CASSLTADGSEEQYF.

The table lists this clone with a count of one. The genes are TRBV30 and TRBJ1-2; D is uncertain. V was cut by 0 bases and J by 3 bases, with 14 bases left in between. Per the germline V gene, CDR1 is GTSNPN and CDR2 is SVGIG (reference sequence). The CDR3 covers 15 residues. The CDR3, as DNA: TGTGCCTGGAGTGTACCCTTACACTGGGACTATGGCTACACCTTC. Its protein product is CAWSVPLHWDYGYTF.

V usage is TRBV7-9 and J usage is TRBJ2-3, with a possible D match to TRBD2 (5 bases). The CDR3 runs to 15 residues. Looked up from germline, CDR1 is SEHNR and CDR2 is FQNEAQ (reference sequence). Between the trimmed V and J ends, which lost 7 bases and 5 bases, there was a span of 19 bases. The CDR3 sequence: CASIPPGGLGDTQYF. The CDR3 DNA follows: TGTGCCAGCATCCCCCCCGGCGGGCTGGGAGATACGCAGTATTTT.

The J gene is TRBJ2-4, the V gene TRBV7-9; 8 bases fit TRBD2. The CDR3 has 14 amino acids. The germline V gene has CDR1 SEHNR and CDR2 FQNEAQ (reference sequence). The ends lost 1 base at V and 7 bases at J; junction bases unmatched: 3. DNA for the CDR3: TGTGCCAGCAGCTTAGGTGCGGGGGGCAACATTCAGTACTTC. Translated, it gives CASSLGAGGNIQYF.

The J gene is TRBJ2-7, the V gene TRBV7-9; D not certain. This CDR3 region has 14 residues. Between the trimmed V and J ends, which lost 6 bases and 1 base, there was a span of 13 bases. Germline CDR1 and CDR2: SEHNR and FQNEAQ (reference sequence). The CDR3 is CASRRDSISYEQYF. DNA of the CDR3: TGTGCCAGCAGGCGAGACTCTATTTCCTACGAGCAGTACTTC. The whole variable domain, remainder taken from reference TRBV7-9 and TRBJ2-7, is DTGVSQNPRHKITKRGQNVTFRCDPISEHNRLYWYRQTLGQGPEFLTYFQNEAQLEKSRLLSDRFSAERPKGSFSTLEIQRTEQGDSAMYLCASRRDSISYEQYFGPGTRLTVT.

The rearrangement uses TRBV5-8 and TRBJ2-5; D might be TRBD1 (6 bases). Trimming cost V 4 bases and J 2 bases, with 12 bases left between them. Germline V gene data show CDR1 as SGHTS and CDR2 as YDEGEE. The CDR3 is made up of 14 amino acids. The CDR3 reads CASSRRTEQETQYF. The CDR3 nucleotides read TGTGCCAGCAGCCGAAGGACAGAACAAGAGACCCAGTACTTC.